A single sample gave rise to the 8 T cell receptor beta chains below, sequenced in a study of T cells in women clearing cervical HPV infection. Assay used: immunoSEQ multiplex PCR; TCRdb lists only in-frame clones, some missing. The listing contains around 21,000 clones. Sequencing was performed on blood buffy coat. These TCRs come from a woman aged 18 to 69 with a cervical HPV16 infection that either progressed to CIN3+ or cleared (not recorded which).

To note about this clone: The read comes to an end 3 residues before the CDR3 does, leaving the germline J gene to fill in the end. The rearrangement links TRBV19 to TRBJ2-3; 8 bases map to TRBD1. Germline-derived CDR1 and CDR2 are LNHDA and SQIVND (reference sequence). The CDR3 runs to 18 residues. CDR3: CASSSWTGTQVLQETQYF. The sequenced part of the CDR3 DNA is TGTGCCAGTAGTTCGTGGACAGGGACCCAGGTCTTACAAGAGACG.

In the case of this clone: The read ends 3 residues shy of where the CDR3 ends; the end is completed using the germline J gene. This rearrangement joins TRBV19 to TRBJ1-4, with D perhaps TRBD1 (5 bases). Germline V gene data show CDR1 as LNHDA and CDR2 as SQIVND (reference sequence). The CDR3 has 17 amino acids. The sequenced part of the CDR3 DNA is TGTGCCAGTAGTATTAGCCCAGGGTACTCTGGGGCCAACGTA. Translated, it gives CASSISPGYSGANV. The entire CDR3 protein is CASSISPGYSGANVLFF.

Of note for this clone: The CDR3 is cut off 3 residues early in the read; its end comes from the germline J gene. V usage is TRBV19 and J usage is TRBJ1-1, with 7 bases that match TRBD1. The CDR3 totals 12 residues. V was pared by 10 bases and J by 4 bases, with 6 bases of the junction left unmatched. Germline V gene data show CDR1 as LNHDA and CDR2 as SQIVND (reference sequence). Partial CDR3 DNA: TGTGCCACCCTACAGGGGACCACTGAA. Amino acid sequence: CATLQGTTE. The whole CDR3 is CATLQGTTEAFF.

In regard to this clone: The CDR3 end falls 3 residues outside the read, so it is completed with the germline J gene. V gene TRBV7-2 combines with J gene TRBJ2-2; the D gene is possibly TRBD2 (5 bases). CDR3 length equals 14 residues. Germline CDR1 reads SGHTA; CDR2 reads FQGNSA. Trimming shortened V by 4 bases and J by 1 base, and 7 bases separated the two germline ends. The CDR3: CASSSGVNTGELFF. The sequenced CDR3 bases are TGTGCCAGCAGCTCCGGGGTGAACACCGGGGAG.

About this clone itself: The CDR3 end lies 3 residues beyond the end of the read and is filled in from the germline J gene. V gene TRBV6-4 combines with J gene TRBJ2-6, with 11 bases aligning to TRBD2. This CDR3 spans 20 amino acids. V was clipped by 2 bases and J by 0 bases; unmatched bases: 9. Germline CDR1 MRHNA, CDR2 SNTAGT. The CDR3: CASSDLWTSGLGSGANVLTF. Incomplete CDR3 DNA: TGTGCCAGCAGTGACCTTTGGACTAGCGGGTTAGGCTCTGGGGCCAACGTC.

Concerning this clone: The read ends 3 residues before the CDR3 terminus; that terminus is restored from the germline J gene. The V and J genes are TRBV20-1 and TRBJ1-2, with D unresolved. V was cut by 6 bases and J by 0 bases, with 5 bases left in between. Germline V lookup: CDR1 DFQATT, CDR2 SNEGSKA (reference sequence). The CDR3 contains 11 residues. CDR3 DNA (partial): TGCAGTGCCCACACTAACTATGGC. It translates to CSAHTNYG. The CDR3 in its entirety is CSAHTNYGYTF.

The CDR3 DNA, read in part, is TGCAGTGCAAACCGACTAGCGGGGGGGCGGCAAGAGACC. This sequence encodes CSANRLAGGRQET. In full, the CDR3 reads CSANRLAGGRQETQYF. This chain joins TRBV20-1 and TRBJ2-5; 14 bases match TRBD2. The read falls 3 residues short of the CDR3 end, and the missing part is taken from the germline J gene. Germline CDR1 reads DFQATT; CDR2 reads SNEGSKA (reference sequence). The CDR3 runs to 16 residues. J lost 2 bases, V lost 6 bases, and 8 bases had no gene match.

With regard to this clone: The DNA ends 3 residues before the CDR3 does, and the rest of the CDR3 is filled in from the germline J gene. The J gene is TRBJ2-7, the V gene TRBV20-1, with a tentative D call TRBD1 (6 bases). The ends were cut back, 6 bases at V and 1 base at J, with 19 bases in the middle. This CDR3 has 15 amino acids. The germline CDR1 and CDR2 sequences are DFQATT and SNEGSKA (reference sequence). Incomplete CDR3 DNA: TGCAGTGCGCTACAGCAGGCCAGGGGTTCCTACGAG. Its translation: CSALQQARGSYE. The whole CDR3 region reads CSALQQARGSYEQYF.